Listed below are T cell receptor beta chains from one sample, sequenced in a study of cytomegalovirus exposure and HLA in healthy donors. Sequencing was performed with immunoSEQ multiplex PCR; in TCRdb, only in-frame clones are kept and a portion is missing. This table has 110,000 or so clones, about 68% appearing once. The specimen sequenced was PBMCs. The source is a woman aged 35 to 49 in good health and CMV-seropositive. Both conserved end residues are part of each CDR3. Fields, in order: CDR3 protein, CDR3 DNA, D gene, V gene, J gene, clone size. The D gene is left open where the match is weak. Not all rows give a size; the values are once, few, many and, for expanded clones, a class.

CASSLAGGSGDEQFF	TGTGCCAGCAGCCTAGCGGGGGGGTCCGGGGATGAGCAGTTCTTC	TRBD2	TRBV11-2	TRBJ2-1	.
CSFIWRGRYSPLHF	TGCAGCTTTATATGGAGGGGGCGTTATTCACCCCTCCACTTT	TRBD1	TRBV29-1	TRBJ1-6	.
CASRPDRGEQYF	TGTGCCAGCAGGCCCGACAGGGGCGAGCAGTACTTC	TRBD1	TRBV2	TRBJ2-7	.
CASSLGEGGTDTQYF	TGTGCCAGCAGCTTAGGGGAGGGAGGCACAGATACGCAGTATTTT	TRBD2	TRBV7-9	TRBJ2-3	.
CASSVTSGGGFTDTQYF	TGTGCCAGCAGTGTGACTAGCGGGGGGGGATTCACAGATACGCAGTATTTT	TRBD2	TRBV25-1	TRBJ2-3	once
CAPSEGASRWNEQFF	TGTGCCCCCTCCGAGGGAGCGAGCCGTTGGAATGAGCAGTTCTTC	.	TRBV6-6	TRBJ2-1	.
CSGKTSSSSYNEQFF	TGCAGCGGTAAGACTAGCAGTAGCTCCTACAATGAGCAGTTCTTC	TRBD2	TRBV29-1	TRBJ2-1	.
CASSRRGPLNTEAFF	TGCGCCAGCAGCCGAAGAGGGCCCCTGAACACTGAAGCTTTCTTT	.	TRBV4-1	TRBJ1-1	.
CASSFAGEGAYEQYF	TGTGCCAGCAGCTTTGCCGGAGAAGGGGCGTACGAGCAGTACTTC	.	TRBV11-3	TRBJ2-7	.
CAWSGRAGGNQPQHF	TGTGCCTGGAGTGGTAGGGCAGGGGGCAATCAGCCCCAGCATTTT	.	TRBV30	TRBJ1-5	once
CASSSSFTNEKLFF	TGTGCCAGCAGTTCTTCCTTTACTAATGAAAAACTGTTTTTT	.	TRBV27	TRBJ1-4	once
CASSLTSASTDTQYF	TGTGCCAGCAGTTTGACTAGCGCTAGCACAGATACGCAGTATTTT	TRBD2	TRBV27	TRBJ2-3	.
CASSFRASGQDEQFF	TGTGCCAGCAGCTTTAGGGCTAGCGGGCAGGATGAGCAGTTCTTC	TRBD2	TRBV7-9	TRBJ2-1	.
CASTLRLAGDPDTQYF	TGTGCCAGCACCCTCAGACTAGCGGGAGACCCAGATACGCAGTATTTT	TRBD2	TRBV28	TRBJ2-3	.
CASSDGEISGNTIYF	TGTGCCAGCAGCGACGGGGAGATCTCTGGAAACACCATATATTTT	.	TRBV9	TRBJ1-3	.
CASSLFGTGAFF	TGTGCCAGCAGCTTGTTTGGGACAGGGGCTTTCTTT	TRBD1	TRBV7-2	TRBJ1-1	few
CAWDRGTDTQYF	TGTGCCTGGGACAGGGGGACAGATACGCAGTATTTT	TRBD1	TRBV30	TRBJ2-3	.
CASSLDSEQYF	TGCGCCAGCAGCTTGGACAGCGAGCAGTACTTC	.	TRBV5-1	TRBJ2-7	.
CASSVSGTGKNIQYF	TGTGCCAGCAGTGTTTCCGGGACAGGTAAAAACATTCAGTACTTC	TRBD1	TRBV6-1	TRBJ2-4	.
CASSLAEGKETQYF	TGTGCTAGCAGCTTAGCGGAGGGGAAAGAGACCCAGTACTTC	.	TRBV7-7	TRBJ2-5	.
CASSAAQGDYEQYF	TGTGCCAGCAGTGCAGCACAGGGGGACTACGAGCAGTACTTC	TRBD1	TRBV6-1	TRBJ2-7	.
CASSSDFSSYNEQFF	TGTGCCAGCAGCTCGGACTTCAGCTCCTACAATGAGCAGTTCTTC	.	TRBV7-6	TRBJ2-1	few
CASSSITSTGGNTEAFF	TGTGCCAGCAGTTCTATAACGAGCACAGGGGGGAACACTGAAGCTTTCTTT	TRBD1	TRBV28	TRBJ1-1	.
CASSLAHRNQPQHF	TGTGCCAGCAGCCTCGCACACCGTAATCAGCCCCAGCATTTT	.	TRBV7-8	TRBJ1-5	.
CAWSSGGPRREQFF	TGTGCCTGGTCCTCAGGGGGCCCCCGAAGGGAGCAGTTCTTC	TRBD1	TRBV30	TRBJ2-1	.
CSVEGRGADSNYGYTF	TGCAGCGTTGAGGGCAGGGGTGCGGATTCCAACTATGGCTACACCTTC	.	TRBV29-1	TRBJ1-2	.
CAISESVMQPQHF	TGTGCCATCAGTGAGAGCGTCATGCAGCCCCAGCATTTT	.	TRBV10-3	TRBJ1-5	.
CASSPGLAGEQYF	TGTGCCAGCTCACCGGGACTAGCGGGGGAGCAGTACTTC	TRBD2	TRBV18	TRBJ2-5	.
CASSLGGTSGSYEQFF	TGCGCCAGCAGCTTGGGAGGGACTAGCGGGTCCTATGAGCAGTTCTTC	TRBD2	TRBV5-1	TRBJ2-1	.
CAWSPLHGLGEQYF	TGTGCCTGGAGTCCCCTACATGGACTAGGCGAGCAGTACTTC	TRBD2	TRBV30	TRBJ2-7	.
CASSLHRGRGYGYTF	TGTGCCAGCAGCTTACACAGGGGGCGCGGCTATGGCTACACCTTC	TRBD1	TRBV11-2	TRBJ1-2	.
CASSFRHNTEAFF	TGCGCCAGCAGCTTTCGACACAACACTGAAGCTTTCTTT	.	TRBV5-1	TRBJ1-1	.
CASSLRVTSGNTIYF	TGTGCCAGCAGCTTACGGGTTACCTCTGGAAACACCATATATTTT	.	TRBV11-3	TRBJ1-3	.
CASSGRQGAEAFF	TGTGCCAGCAGCGGTCGACAGGGGGCCGAAGCTTTCTTT	TRBD1	TRBV11-1	TRBJ1-1	.
CASSLRTGGDTF	TGTGCCAGCAGCCTCCGGACAGGGGGAGACACCTTC	TRBD1	TRBV5-6	TRBJ1-2	.